These T cell receptor beta chains were read from a single sample in a study of cytomegalovirus exposure and HLA in healthy donors. The protocol was immunoSEQ multiplex PCR, while the TCRdb copy is restricted to in-frame clones and leaves out a portion. This table holds about 170,000 clones, roughly 79% found once. Sequencing used PBMCs. Every receptor here comes from a woman aged 25 to 39 in good health and CMV-seropositive. Both conserved end residues are trimmed from each CDR3.

j_gene | v_gene | CDR3aa
TRBJ1-2 | TRBV27 | ASSLLAGQMGVYGYT
TRBJ1-4 | TRBV29-1 | SVEALGGEKLF
TRBJ2-7 | TRBV13 | ASSSRTSGRAGSYEQY
TRBJ1-4 | TRBV28 | ASSLGGATNEKLF
TRBJ2-7 | TRBV19 | ASSINRMSDEQY
TRBJ2-7 | TRBV30 | ARSTSGPGEQY
TRBJ2-1 | TRBV9 | ASSVVGVSNNEQF
TRBJ2-1 | TRBV5-4 | ASIQRGGLGENEQF
TRBJ1-1 | TRBV6-5 | ASRRSGANTEAF
TRBJ2-7 | TRBV12-5 | ASAPILGRDPDEQY
TRBJ2-3 | TRBV15 | ATSTTGQDYKDTQY
TRBJ2-1 | TRBV25-1 | ASSVYSGTGVNEQF
TRBJ2-1 | TRBV30 | AWLRTSGGIYNEQF
TRBJ2-7 | TRBV27 | ASSPHRGTGLYEQY
TRBJ2-7 | TRBV5-1 | ASSLGQGVHEQY
TRBJ2-2 | TRBV4-3 | ASSQFSGGQGGELF
TRBJ1-1 | TRBV28 | ASSSGQGWDTEAF
TRBJ2-5 | TRBV5-4 | ASSTRPSQETQY
TRBJ2-7 | TRBV5-4 | ASSLQGSYEQY
TRBJ2-2 | TRBV5-4 | ASSLRVAGINTGELF
TRBJ1-2 | TRBV30 | AWSETWRADYGYT
TRBJ2-1 | TRBV6-6 | ASSYRGGEEEQF
TRBJ1-1 | TRBV18 | ASSPVRENTEAF
TRBJ2-5 | TRBV19 | ASSISGRDSSQY
TRBJ2-7 | TRBV27 | ASSASGTFSYEQY
TRBJ2-5 | TRBV5-6 | ASRIAGGAWETQY
TRBJ1-1 | TRBV6-5 | ASTPRGMNTEAF
TRBJ2-7 | TRBV5-1 | ASSQGQGRSEQY
TRBJ1-2 | TRBV5-6 | ASRLDTGKNGYT
TRBJ1-2 | TRBV7-9 | ASSLNRQNYGYT
TRBJ2-2 | TRBV5-4 | ASSRGGLAGETGELF
TRBJ1-1 | TRBV7-9 | ASSTGIGTEAF
TRBJ2-7 | TRBV29-1 | SVEVGTGPYYEQY
TRBJ1-2 | TRBV5-3 | ARSLIPSDKSSGYT
TRBJ2-7 | TRBV7-8 | ASSLAPAYEQY
TRBJ1-6 | TRBV23-1 | AIPDRGPSYNSPLH
TRBJ1-1 | TRBV5-5 | ASSQARGGAYTEAF
TRBJ2-2 | TRBV7-9 | ASSPDGDTGELF
TRBJ1-4 | TRBV15 | ATSRTSNEKLF
TRBJ1-2 | TRBV6-5 | ASSPRQGASYGYT
TRBJ1-6 | TRBV7-2 | ASSASGTAINSPLH
TRBJ1-1 | TRBV30 | AWNPGIHTEAF
TRBJ1-1 | TRBV6-5 | ASSYSGVMNTEAF
TRBJ2-1 | TRBV7-2 | ASSLAGRGNEQF
TRBJ1-3 | TRBV7-8 | ASRPPAQGSSGNTIY
TRBJ2-5 | TRBV6-6 | ASSYGGAGVETQY
TRBJ1-3 | TRBV2 | ASRAQGAGNTIY
TRBJ1-5 | TRBV11-2 | ASSPTGRNQPQH
TRBJ1-3 | TRBV4-3 | ASSQFGPYTGTARDGNTIY
TRBJ1-2 | TRBV11-2 | ASSSVRQGAPFYGYT
TRBJ2-7 | TRBV7-9 | ASSPGQPSGEQY
TRBJ2-3 | TRBV9 | ASSSRDEVGDTQY
TRBJ1-2 | TRBV2 | ASRGTGGYGYT
TRBJ1-5 | TRBV7-9 | ASSPVGGGNQPQH
TRBJ2-5 | TRBV28 | ASSFGRGAQETQY
TRBJ2-7 | TRBV27 | ASSLYPGRGSFYEQY
TRBJ2-7 | TRBV27 | ASSATGYEQY